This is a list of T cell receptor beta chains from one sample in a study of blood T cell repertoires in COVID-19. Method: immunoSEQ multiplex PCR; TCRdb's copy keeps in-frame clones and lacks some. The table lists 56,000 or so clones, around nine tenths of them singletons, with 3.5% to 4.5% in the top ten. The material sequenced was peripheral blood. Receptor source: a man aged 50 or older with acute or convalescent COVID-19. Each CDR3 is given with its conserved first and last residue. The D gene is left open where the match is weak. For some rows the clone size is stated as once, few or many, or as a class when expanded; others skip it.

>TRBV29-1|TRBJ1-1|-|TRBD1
CSGSGDSPNTEAFF
TGCAGCGGCTCTGGGGACAGCCCGAACACTGAAGCTTTCTTT
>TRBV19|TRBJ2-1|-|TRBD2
CASSIGGLAGDFNEQFF
TGTGCCAGTAGTATAGGTGGACTAGCGGGAGACTTCAATGAGCAGTTCTTC
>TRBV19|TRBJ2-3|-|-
CASSMLATDTQYF
TGTGCCAGTAGTATGCTGGCAACAGATACGCAGTATTTT
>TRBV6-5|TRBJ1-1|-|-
CASSYSRGPMNTEAFF
TGTGCCAGCAGTTACTCAAGGGGCCCCATGAACACTGAAGCTTTCTTT
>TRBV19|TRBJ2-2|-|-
CASSIDRESTGELFF
TGTGCCAGTAGTATAGACCGGGAGAGCACCGGGGAGCTGTTTTTT
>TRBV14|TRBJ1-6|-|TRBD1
CASSHRRDRGNSPLHF
TGTGCCAGCAGCCATCGCCGGGACAGGGGAAATTCACCCCTCCACTTT
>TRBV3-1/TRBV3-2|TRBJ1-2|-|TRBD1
CASSQGQGARYGYTF
TGTGCCAGCAGCCAAGGACAGGGGGCGAGGTATGGCTACACCTTC
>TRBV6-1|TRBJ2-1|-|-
CASSDRRGGYNEQFF
TGTGCCAGCAGTGATCGGCGGGGAGGCTACAATGAGCAGTTCTTC
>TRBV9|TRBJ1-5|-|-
CASSEGMPYGQPQHF
TGTGCCAGCAGCGAGGGGATGCCGTACGGTCAGCCCCAGCATTTT
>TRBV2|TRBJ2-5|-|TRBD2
CASRVVAGLAGQVPLETQYF
TGTGCCAGCAGAGTGGTGGCCGGACTAGCGGGCCAGGTACCCTTGGAGACCCAGTACTTC
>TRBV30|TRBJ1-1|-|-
CAWSVWHPGTEAFF
TGTGCCTGGAGTGTTTGGCACCCGGGGACTGAAGCTTTCTTT
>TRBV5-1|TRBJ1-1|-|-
CASTQNTEAFF
TGCGCCAGCACCCAGAACACTGAAGCTTTCTTT
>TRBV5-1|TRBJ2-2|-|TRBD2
CASSRLAGANTGELFF
TGCGCCAGCAGTCGGCTAGCGGGGGCGAACACCGGGGAGCTGTTTTTT
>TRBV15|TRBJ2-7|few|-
CATSREGARTYEQYF
TGTGCCACCAGCAGAGAGGGGGCGCGAACCTACGAGCAGTACTTC
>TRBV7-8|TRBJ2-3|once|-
CASIPRGGGTDTQYF
TGTGCCAGCATCCCCCGCGGGGGCGGAACAGATACGCAGTATTTT
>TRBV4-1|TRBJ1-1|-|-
CASSRSFRTEAFF
TGCGCCAGCAGCCGCAGTTTCCGCACTGAAGCTTTCTTT
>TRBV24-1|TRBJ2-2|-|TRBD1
CATSDFPDRAGELFF
TGTGCCACCAGTGATTTTCCTGACAGGGCCGGGGAGCTGTTTTTT
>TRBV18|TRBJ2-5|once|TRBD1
CASSPWTGEKETQYF
TGTGCCAGCTCCCCTTGGACAGGGGAGAAGGAGACCCAGTACTTC
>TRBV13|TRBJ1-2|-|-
CASSQGDNPFLGYTF
TGTGCCAGCAGCCAAGGGGACAACCCGTTTCTTGGCTACACCTTC
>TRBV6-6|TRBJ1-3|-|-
CASTRVSAGSQNLSGNTIYF
TGTGCCAGCACTCGGGTTAGTGCCGGTAGCCAAAATCTCTCTGGAAACACCATATATTTT
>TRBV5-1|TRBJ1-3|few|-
CASRSGRGGNTIYF
TGCGCCAGCAGATCAGGTCGGGGAGGAAACACCATATATTTT
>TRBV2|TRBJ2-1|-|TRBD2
CASYPEMGGNEQFF
TGTGCCAGCTATCCCGAGATGGGGGGGAATGAGCAGTTCTTC
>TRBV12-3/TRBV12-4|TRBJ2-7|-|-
CASSFWSYEQYF
TGTGCCAGCAGTTTTTGGAGCTACGAGCAGTACTTC
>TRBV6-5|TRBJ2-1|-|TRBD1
CASRARQGAFNEQFF
TGTGCCAGCAGAGCTCGACAGGGGGCTTTCAATGAGCAGTTCTTC